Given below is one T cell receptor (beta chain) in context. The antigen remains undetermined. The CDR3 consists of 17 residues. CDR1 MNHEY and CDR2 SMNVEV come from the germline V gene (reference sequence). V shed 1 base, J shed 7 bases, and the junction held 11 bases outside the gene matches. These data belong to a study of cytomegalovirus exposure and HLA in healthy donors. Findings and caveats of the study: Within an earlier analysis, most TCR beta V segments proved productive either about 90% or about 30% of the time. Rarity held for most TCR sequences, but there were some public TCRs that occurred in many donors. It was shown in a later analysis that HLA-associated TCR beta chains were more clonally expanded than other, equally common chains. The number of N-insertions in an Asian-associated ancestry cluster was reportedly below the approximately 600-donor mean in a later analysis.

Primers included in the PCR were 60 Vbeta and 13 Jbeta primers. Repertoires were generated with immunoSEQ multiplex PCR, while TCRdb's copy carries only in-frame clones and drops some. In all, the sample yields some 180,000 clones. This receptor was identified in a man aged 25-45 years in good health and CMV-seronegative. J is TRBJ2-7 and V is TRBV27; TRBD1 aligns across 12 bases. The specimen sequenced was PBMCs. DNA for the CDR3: TGTGCCAGCAGTTTATTGGAGGGGGGACAGGGGGCATGGGAGCAGTACTTC. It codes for CASSLLEGGQGAWEQYF.